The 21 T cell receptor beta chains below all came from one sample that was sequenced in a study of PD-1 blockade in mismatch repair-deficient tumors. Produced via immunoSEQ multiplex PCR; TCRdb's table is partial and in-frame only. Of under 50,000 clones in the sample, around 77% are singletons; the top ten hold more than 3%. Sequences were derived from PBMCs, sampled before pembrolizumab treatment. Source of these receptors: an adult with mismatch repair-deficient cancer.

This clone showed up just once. CDR3 in amino acids: CASSGWMADTQYF. CDR3 sequence (DNA): TGTGCCAGCAGCGGATGGATGGCAGATACGCAGTATTTT. The gene calls are TRBV9 and TRBJ2-3; D is unresolved. Germline CDR1 is SGDLS and CDR2 is YYNGEE. Trimming took off 3 bases at V and 4 bases at J, with 9 bases between the two ends. This CDR3 has 13 residues.

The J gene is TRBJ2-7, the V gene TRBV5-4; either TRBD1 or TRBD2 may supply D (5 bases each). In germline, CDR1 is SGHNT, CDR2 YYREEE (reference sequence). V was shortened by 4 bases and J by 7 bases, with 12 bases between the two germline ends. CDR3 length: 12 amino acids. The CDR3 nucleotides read TGTGCCAGCAGCCTTCCGAGGGGTGAGCAGTACTTC. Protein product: CASSLPRGEQYF.

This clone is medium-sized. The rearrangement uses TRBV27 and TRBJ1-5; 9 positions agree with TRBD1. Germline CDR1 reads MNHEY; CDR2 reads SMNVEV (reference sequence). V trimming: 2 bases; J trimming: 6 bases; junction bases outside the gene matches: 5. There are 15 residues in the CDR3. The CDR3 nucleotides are TGTGCCAGCAGTTTAGTCGGACAGGGGACTCAGCCCCAGCATTTT. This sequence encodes CASSLVGQGTQPQHF.

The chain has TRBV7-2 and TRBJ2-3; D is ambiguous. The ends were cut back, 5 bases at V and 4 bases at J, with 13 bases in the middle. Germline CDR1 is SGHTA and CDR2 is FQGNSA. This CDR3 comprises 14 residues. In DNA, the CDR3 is TGTGCCAGCAGCCGTCTAGAGGAACCAGATACGCAGTATTTT. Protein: CASSRLEEPDTQYF.

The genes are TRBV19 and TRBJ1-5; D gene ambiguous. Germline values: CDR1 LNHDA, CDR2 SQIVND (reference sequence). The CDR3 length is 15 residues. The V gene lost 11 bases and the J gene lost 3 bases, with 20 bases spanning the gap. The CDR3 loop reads CASVGDSPTNQPQHF. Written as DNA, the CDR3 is TGTGCCTCCGTCGGGGATTCTCCTACCAATCAGCCCCAGCATTTT.

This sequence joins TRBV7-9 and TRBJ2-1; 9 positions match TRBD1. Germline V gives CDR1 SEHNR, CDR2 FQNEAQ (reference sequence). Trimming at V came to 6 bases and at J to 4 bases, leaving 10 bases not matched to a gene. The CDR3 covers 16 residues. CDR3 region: CASSSGQGFGYNEQFF. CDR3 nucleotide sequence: TGTGCCAGCAGTTCCGGACAGGGGTTCGGATACAATGAGCAGTTCTTC. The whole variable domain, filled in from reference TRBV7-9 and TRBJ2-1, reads DTGVSQNPRHKITKRGQNVTFRCDPISEHNRLYWYRQTLGQGPEFLTYFQNEAQLEKSRLLSDRFSAERPKGSFSTLEIQRTEQGDSAMYLCASSSGQGFGYNEQFFGPGTRLTVL.

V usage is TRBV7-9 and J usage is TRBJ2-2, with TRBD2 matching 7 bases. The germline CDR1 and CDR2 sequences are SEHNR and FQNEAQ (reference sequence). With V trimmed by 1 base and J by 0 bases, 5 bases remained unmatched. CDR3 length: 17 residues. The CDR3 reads CASSLGVAGANTGELFF. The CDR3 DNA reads TGTGCCAGCAGCTTAGGGGTAGCGGGCGCGAACACCGGGGAGCTGTTTTTT.

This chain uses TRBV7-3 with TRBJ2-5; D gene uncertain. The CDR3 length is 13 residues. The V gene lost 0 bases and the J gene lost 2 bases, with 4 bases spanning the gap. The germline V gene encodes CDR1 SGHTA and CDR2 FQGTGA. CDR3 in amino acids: CASSLTRQETQYF. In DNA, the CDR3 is TGTGCCAGCAGCTTAACTAGACAAGAGACCCAGTACTTC.

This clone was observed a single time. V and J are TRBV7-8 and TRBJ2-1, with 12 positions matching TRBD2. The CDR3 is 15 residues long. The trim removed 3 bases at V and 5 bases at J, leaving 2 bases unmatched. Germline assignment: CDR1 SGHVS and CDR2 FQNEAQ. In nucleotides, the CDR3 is TGTGCCAGCAGCTTCCGACTAGCGGGAGACAATGAGCAGTTCTTC. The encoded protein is CASSFRLAGDNEQFF.

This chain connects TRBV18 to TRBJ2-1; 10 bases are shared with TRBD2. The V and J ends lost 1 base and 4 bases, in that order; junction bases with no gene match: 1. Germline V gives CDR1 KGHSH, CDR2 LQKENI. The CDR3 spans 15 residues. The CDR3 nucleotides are TGTGCCAGCTCACCACTAGCGGGAGGTTACAATGAGCAGTTCTTC. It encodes CASSPLAGGYNEQFF.

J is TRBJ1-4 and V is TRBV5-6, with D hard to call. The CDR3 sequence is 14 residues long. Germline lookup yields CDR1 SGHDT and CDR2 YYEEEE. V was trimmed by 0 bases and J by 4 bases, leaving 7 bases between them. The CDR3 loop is CASSLVWDNEKLFF. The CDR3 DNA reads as TGTGCCAGCAGCTTGGTGTGGGATAATGAAAAACTGTTTTTT.

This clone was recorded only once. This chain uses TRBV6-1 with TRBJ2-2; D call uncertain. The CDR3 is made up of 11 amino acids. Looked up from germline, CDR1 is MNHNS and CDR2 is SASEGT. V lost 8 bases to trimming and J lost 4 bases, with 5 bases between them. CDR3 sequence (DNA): TGTGCCAGCTCCATCACCGGGGAGCTGTTTTTT. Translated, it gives CASSITGELFF.

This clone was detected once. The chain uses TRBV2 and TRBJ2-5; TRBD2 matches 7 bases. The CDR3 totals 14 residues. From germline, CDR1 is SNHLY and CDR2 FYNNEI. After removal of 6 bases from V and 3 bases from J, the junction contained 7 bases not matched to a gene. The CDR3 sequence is CASSPRLAEETQYF. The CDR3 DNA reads TGTGCCAGCAGCCCGAGACTAGCAGAAGAGACCCAGTACTTC.

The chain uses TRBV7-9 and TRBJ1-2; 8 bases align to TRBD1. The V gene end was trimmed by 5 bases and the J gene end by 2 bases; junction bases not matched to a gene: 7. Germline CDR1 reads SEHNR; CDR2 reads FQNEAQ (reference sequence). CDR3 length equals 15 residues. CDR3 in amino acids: CASSAVDRGNYGYTF. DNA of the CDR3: TGTGCCAGCAGCGCCGTCGACAGGGGAAACTATGGCTACACCTTC.

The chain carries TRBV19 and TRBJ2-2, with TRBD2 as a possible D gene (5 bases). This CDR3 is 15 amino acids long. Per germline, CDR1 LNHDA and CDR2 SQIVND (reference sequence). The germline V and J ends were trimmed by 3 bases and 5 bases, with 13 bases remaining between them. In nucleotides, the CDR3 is TGTGCCAGTAGTATCGTGGTAACGGGGACCGGGGAGCTGTTTTTT. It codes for CASSIVVTGTGELFF.

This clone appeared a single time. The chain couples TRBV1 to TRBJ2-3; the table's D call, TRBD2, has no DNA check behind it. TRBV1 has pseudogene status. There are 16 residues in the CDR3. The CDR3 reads CTSSPSRTSWTDTQYF. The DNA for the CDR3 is TGCACCAGCAGTCCTTCTAGGACTAGCTGGACAGATACGCAGTATTTT.

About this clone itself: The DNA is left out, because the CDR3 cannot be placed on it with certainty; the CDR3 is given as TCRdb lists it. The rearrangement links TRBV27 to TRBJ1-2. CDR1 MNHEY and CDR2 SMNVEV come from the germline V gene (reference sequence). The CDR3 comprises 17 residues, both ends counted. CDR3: CASSSRALDKGRYGYTF.

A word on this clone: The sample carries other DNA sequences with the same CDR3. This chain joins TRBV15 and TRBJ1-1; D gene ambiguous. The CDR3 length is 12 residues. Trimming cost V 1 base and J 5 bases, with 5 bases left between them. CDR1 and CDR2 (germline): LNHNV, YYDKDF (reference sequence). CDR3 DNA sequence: TGTGCCACCAGCAGAGCCAGGACTGAAGCTTTCTTT. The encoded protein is CATSRARTEAFF.

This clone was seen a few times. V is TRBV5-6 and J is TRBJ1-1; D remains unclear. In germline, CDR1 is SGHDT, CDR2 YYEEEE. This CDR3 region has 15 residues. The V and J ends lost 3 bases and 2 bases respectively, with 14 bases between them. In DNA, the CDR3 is TGTGCCAGCAGCTCGCGTCCGGGCATCAACACTGAAGCTTTCTTT. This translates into CASSSRPGINTEAFF.

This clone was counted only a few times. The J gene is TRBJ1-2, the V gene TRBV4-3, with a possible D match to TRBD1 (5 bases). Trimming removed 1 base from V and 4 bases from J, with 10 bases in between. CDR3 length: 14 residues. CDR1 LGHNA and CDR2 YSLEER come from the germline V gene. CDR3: CASSQGRTGYGYTF. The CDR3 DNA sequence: TGCGCCAGCAGCCAAGGACGTACAGGCTATGGCTACACCTTC.

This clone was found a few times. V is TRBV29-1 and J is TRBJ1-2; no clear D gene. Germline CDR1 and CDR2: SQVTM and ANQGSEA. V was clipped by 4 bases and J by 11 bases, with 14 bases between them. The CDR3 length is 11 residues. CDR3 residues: CSVVSAPRYTF. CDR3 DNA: TGCAGCGTTGTGAGCGCCCCACGGTACACCTTC.